Each of the 27 T cell receptor beta chains below was sequenced from the same sample in a study of cytomegalovirus exposure and HLA in healthy donors. PCR used 60 Vbeta primers and 13 Jbeta primers. Repertoires were generated with immunoSEQ multiplex PCR, while TCRdb's copy carries only in-frame clones and drops some. This sample has around 150,000 clones; roughly two thirds occur once, and the top ten carry under 15%. The sample taken for sequencing was PBMCs. These receptors were obtained from a human donor in good health.

The genes are TRBV29-1 and TRBJ2-5; 12 bases are shared with TRBD2. The J call may be wrong; the DNA end is better matched by TRBJ2-7. The V gene's germline CDR1 is SQVTM and CDR2 ANQGSEA. The CDR3 is 13 amino acids. CDR3 sequence reads: CSGTSGGSYEQYF. The CDR3 DNA reads as TGCAGCGGAACTAGCGGGGGGTCCTACGAGCAGTACTTC.

The CDR3 nucleotides are TGTGCCAGCAGCCCGGGACTAGAGTTTGTCTCAGATACGCAGTATTTT. The encoded protein is CASSPGLEFVSDTQYF. This chain connects TRBV5-4 to TRBJ2-3; 8 nucleotides line up with TRBD2. Germline V gene sequence: CDR1 SGHNT, CDR2 YYREEE (reference sequence). This CDR3 spans 16 amino acids. With 4 bases clipped from V and 4 bases from J, the junction kept 11 bases outside the gene matches.

The chain is built from TRBV11-2 and TRBJ2-5; D call uncertain. Trimming removed 2 bases at V and 5 bases at J, with 12 bases between. CDR1 is SGHAT, CDR2 FQNNGV, per germline. This CDR3 is 14 amino acids long. As DNA, the CDR3 is TGTGCCAGCAGCTTAATGAGGTCGCGTGAGACCCAGTACTTC. Protein: CASSLMRSRETQYF. The whole variable domain, remainder taken from reference TRBV11-2 and TRBJ2-5, is EAGVAQSPRYKIIEKRQSVAFWCNPISGHATLYWYQQILGQGPKLLIQFQNNGVVDDSQLPKDRFSAERLKGVDSTLKIQPAKLEDSAVYLCASSLMRSRETQYFGPGTRLLVL.

The J gene is TRBJ2-5, the V gene TRBV7-3, with TRBD2 matching 8 bases. The J segment lost 5 bases and the V segment lost 2 bases, leaving 7 bases of the junction unmatched. This CDR3 is built from 15 residues. Per the germline V gene, CDR1 is SGHTA and CDR2 is FQGTGA. This CDR3 reads CASSLVAGWGETQYF. In nucleotides, the CDR3 is TGTGCCAGCAGCTTAGTAGCGGGATGGGGGGAGACCCAGTACTTC. Drawing the rest from reference TRBV7-3 and TRBJ2-5, the complete variable domain is GAGVSQTPSNKVTEKGKYVELRCDPISGHTALYWYRQSLGQGPEFLIYFQGTGAADDSGLPNDRFFAVRPEGSVSTLKIQRTERGDSAVYLCASSLVAGWGETQYFGPGTRLLVL.

This clone was picked up one time. This chain connects TRBV2 to TRBJ1-2; D may be TRBD1 (5 bases). The germline CDR1 and CDR2 sequences are SNHLY and FYNNEI. Deletions cut 7 bases from V and 4 bases from J, with 13 bases between. This CDR3 is 13 amino acids long. CDR3 DNA: TGTGCCAGCACGGGGGGGATCATCTATGGCTACACCTTC. Its translation is CASTGGIIYGYTF. Variable domain in full (rest from reference TRBV2 and TRBJ1-2): EPEVTQTPSHQVTQMGQEVILRCVPISNHLYFYWYRQILGQKVEFLVSFYNNEISEKSEIFDDQFSVERPDGSNFTLKIRSTKLEDSAMYFCASTGGIIYGYTFGSGTRLTVV.

The gene calls are TRBV15 and TRBJ2-5; D may be TRBD2 (5 bases). This CDR3 has 16 amino acids. Germline-derived CDR1 and CDR2 are LNHNV and YYDKDF (reference sequence). Between the trimmed V and J ends, which lost 0 bases and 1 base, there was a span of 12 bases. The CDR3 nucleotides are TGTGCCACCAGCAGAGACCCCAGCGAGGGCCAAGAGACCCAGTACTTC. Translation gives CATSRDPSEGQETQYF.

This clone was observed a few times. The chain couples TRBV14 to TRBJ1-2, with D tentatively TRBD1 (6 bases). Trimming stripped 8 bases from V and 3 bases from J, with 13 bases between. The length of the CDR3 is 13 residues. Germline V CDR1 and CDR2: SGHDN, FVKESK. CDR3 amino acids: CASGNRADYGYTF. The DNA for the CDR3 is TGTGCCAGCGGTAACAGGGCGGACTATGGCTACACCTTC.

The rearrangement joins TRBV9 to TRBJ2-2; 8 bases fit TRBD2. The CDR3 has 16 residues. CDR1 and CDR2 (germline): SGDLS, YYNGEE. Germline trimming cut 0 bases from V and 4 bases from J; bases unmatched to any gene: 5. The CDR3, as DNA: TGTGCCAGCAGCGTAGCGGGGGGGCCTACCACCGGGGAGCTGTTTTTT. Its translation: CASSVAGGPTTGELFF. Full variable domain (outside the CDR3, taken from reference TRBV9 and TRBJ2-2): DSGVTQTPKHLITATGQRVTLRCSPRSGDLSVYWYQQSLDQGLQFLIQYYNGEERAKGNILERFSAQQFPDLHSELNLSSLELGDSALYFCASSVAGGPTTGELFFGEGSRLTVL.

This clone was counted a few times. The rearrangement uses TRBV2 and TRBJ2-7; 7 positions agree with TRBD1. Germline CDR1 reads SNHLY; CDR2 reads FYNNEI. Trimming cost V 6 bases and J 4 bases; bases outside gene matches: 12. The CDR3 consists of 15 residues. CDR3 nucleotides: TGTGCCAGCAGCTTTGACAGGGATAGCCTGTACGAGCAGTACTTC. Translation gives CASSFDRDSLYEQYF.

This clone came up once. The chain is built from TRBV2 and TRBJ1-3, with D possibly being TRBD1 (6 bases). The CDR3 length is 16 residues. Germline V gives CDR1 SNHLY, CDR2 FYNNEI. The V and J ends lost 6 bases and 0 bases respectively, with 15 bases between them. The CDR3 spells CASSADSAISGNTIYF. In nucleotides, the CDR3 is TGTGCCAGCAGCGCGGACAGTGCAATCTCTGGAAACACCATATATTTT.

The chain employs TRBV30 and TRBJ1-6; D possibly corresponds to TRBD1 (5 bases). V dropped 4 bases and J dropped 5 bases, with 12 bases sitting between them. Germline V gene lookup returns CDR1 GTSNPN and CDR2 SVGIG (reference sequence). The CDR3 is 14 residues long. The CDR3 DNA follows: TGTGCCTGGAACCTCTGGACAAATAATTCACCCCTCCACTTT. Amino acids: CAWNLWTNNSPLHF.

The J gene is TRBJ2-7, the V gene TRBV19; possible D gene TRBD2, 5 bases. This CDR3 is built from 13 residues. Looked up from germline, CDR1 is LNHDA and CDR2 is SQIVND (reference sequence). Trimming cost V 6 bases and J 1 base, with 10 bases left between them. The DNA for the CDR3 is TGTGCCAGTAGCCCCGGGAAGTCCTACGAGCAGTACTTC. Translating gives CASSPGKSYEQYF.

The chain recombines TRBV4-1 with TRBJ1-2; possible D gene TRBD1, 5 bases. The CDR3 runs to 16 residues. The V gene's germline CDR1 is MGHRA and CDR2 YSYEKL. V lost 0 bases and J lost 2, with 13 bases in between. The CDR3 region is CASSQDGQGGNYGYTF. The CDR3 DNA sequence: TGCGCCAGCAGCCAAGATGGCCAGGGAGGAAACTATGGCTACACCTTC.

V gene TRBV7-8 combines with J gene TRBJ1-3; TRBD1 might be the D (5 bases). V shed 1 base and J shed 6 bases, with 16 bases lying between them. In germline, CDR1 is SGHVS, CDR2 FQNEAQ. This CDR3 is 16 amino acids long. The CDR3 sequence: CASSLGWQGVSNTIYF. Here the CDR3 DNA reads TGTGCCAGCAGCTTAGGTTGGCAGGGCGTTTCAAACACCATATATTTT.

The chain couples TRBV14 to TRBJ1-4; a possible D gene is TRBD1 (6 bases). CDR1 is SGHDN and CDR2 is FVKESK in the germline V gene. V was shortened by 5 bases and J by 3 bases, with 19 bases between the two germline ends. The CDR3 covers 17 residues. The CDR3 DNA is TGTGCCAGCAGCTACCGGCCTCAGGGGAATGCTAATGAAAAACTGTTTTTT. It yields the protein CASSYRPQGNANEKLFF.

The J gene is TRBJ1-5, the V gene TRBV6-5, with no clear D. Looked up from germline, CDR1 is MNHEY and CDR2 is SVGAGI. Trimming left V 1 base short and J 5 bases short, with 9 bases between. The CDR3 length is 14 residues. The DNA of the CDR3 is TGTGCCAGCAGTTACTTGTCGGGAGATCAGCCCCAGCATTTT. This sequence encodes CASSYLSGDQPQHF.

This chain connects TRBV29-1 to TRBJ2-7, with a weak D call TRBD1 (9 bases). The V end lost 3 bases, the J end lost 7 bases, and 16 bases lay between the germline ends. Germline CDR1 is SQVTM and CDR2 is ANQGSEA. The CDR3 is 13 residues long. DNA for the CDR3: TGCAGCGTTGAGGTAGCGGGACAGGGAGAGCAGTACTTC. Its protein product is CSVEVAGQGEQYF.

This CDR3 reads CASSKARGHGYTF. The CDR3 DNA is TGTGCCAGCAGCAAAGCAAGGGGACACGGCTACACCTTC. The rearrangement links TRBV21-1 to TRBJ1-2; no check of the table's D call, TRBD1, against the DNA was made. TRBV21-1 is a documented pseudogene. This CDR3 comprises 13 residues.

The rearrangement joins TRBV11-2 to TRBJ2-3; 9 positions agree with TRBD2. The V gene's germline CDR1 is SGHAT and CDR2 FQNNGV. V lost 3 bases to trimming and J lost 3 bases; unmatched junction nucleotides: 7. This CDR3 is built from 16 residues. The CDR3 DNA reads as TGTGCCAGCAGCTTGACGGGGCTAGCGGGGACAGATACGCAGTATTTT. This codes for CASSLTGLAGTDTQYF.

V is TRBV30 and J is TRBJ2-4; TRBD1 agrees at 7 bases. The CDR3 is 19 amino acids. The germline gives CDR1 GTSNPN, CDR2 SVGIG (reference sequence). Trimming took 1 base from V and 0 from J; bases not matched to a gene: 15. The CDR3 DNA reads as TGTGCCTGGAGTGCGTACGGGACAGTCCTAACCTTAGCCAAAAACATTCAGTACTTC. Amino acid sequence: CAWSAYGTVLTLAKNIQYF. The full variable domain, with the rest looked up from reference TRBV30 and TRBJ2-4, is SQTIHQWPATLVQPVGSPLSLECTVEGTSNPNLYWYRQAAGRGLQLLFYSVGIGQISSEVPQNLSASRPQDRQFILSSKKLLLSDSGFYLCAWSAYGTVLTLAKNIQYFGAGTRLSVL.

The CDR3 bases are TGTGCCAGCAGTGCAAACCTGAGGTACGAGCAGTACTTC. It encodes CASSANLRYEQYF. This rearrangement joins TRBV27 to TRBJ2-5, with D unclear. The J call is uncertain, as TRBJ2-7 better fits the DNA end. CDR3 length: 13 amino acids. The germline gives CDR1 MNHEY, CDR2 SMNVEV (reference sequence).

This clone was seen a single time. V and J are TRBV10-1 and TRBJ2-3, with 8 bases matching TRBD2. V was clipped by 6 bases and J by 2 bases; unmatched bases: 4. CDR1 WNHNN and CDR2 SYGVQD come from the germline V gene (reference sequence). The CDR3 covers 14 residues. The CDR3 region has the DNA TGCGCCAGCAGCCTTAGCGGGGACACAGATACGCAGTATTTT. Its translation is CASSLSGDTDTQYF.

The rearrangement joins TRBV7-3 to TRBJ1-5; D uncertain. CDR1 and CDR2 (germline): SGHTA, FQGTGA. CDR3 length: 13 amino acids. V shed 0 bases and J shed 6 bases, with 6 bases lying between them. CDR3 protein: CASSLTEGQPQHF. CDR3 in DNA: TGTGCCAGCAGCTTAACGGAGGGTCAGCCCCAGCATTTT.

The gene calls are TRBV4-1 and TRBJ2-1, with 11 bases that match TRBD2. The V segment lost 0 bases and the J segment 7 bases; nucleotides outside the gene matches: 8. This CDR3 has 17 residues. Germline V gene lookup returns CDR1 MGHRA and CDR2 YSYEKL. This chain's CDR3 is CASSQDPPSGRRNEQFF. DNA of the CDR3: TGCGCCAGCAGCCAAGATCCGCCTAGCGGGAGGCGGAATGAGCAGTTCTTC.

The V and J genes are TRBV6-5 and TRBJ2-1; D gene ambiguous. Trimming took off 7 bases at V and 7 bases at J, with 14 bases between the two ends. This CDR3 is built from 13 residues. From germline, CDR1 is MNHEY and CDR2 SVGAGI. The CDR3 is CASTAGWVNEQFF. The CDR3 coding sequence is TGTGCCAGCACAGCAGGCTGGGTTAATGAGCAGTTCTTC.

The gene calls are TRBV2 and TRBJ1-3; D is perhaps TRBD1 (5 bases). This CDR3 comprises 14 residues. Germline values: CDR1 SNHLY, CDR2 FYNNEI. The V gene lost 1 base and the J gene lost 4 bases, with 8 bases spanning the gap. DNA for the CDR3: TGTGCCAGCAGTGAAGTTAGGACAGGAAACACCATATATTTT. It specifies CASSEVRTGNTIYF.

This clone was recorded only once. The V and J genes are TRBV27 and TRBJ2-3; possible D gene TRBD1, 6 bases. The CDR3 loop spans 15 amino acids. The V end was cut by 5 bases, the J end by 1 base, with 13 bases between. Germline CDR1 reads MNHEY; CDR2 reads SMNVEV (reference sequence). Here the CDR3 reads CASSLTGIGTDTQYF. Here the CDR3 DNA reads TGTGCCAGCAGTCTCACAGGGATAGGCACAGATACGCAGTATTTT.